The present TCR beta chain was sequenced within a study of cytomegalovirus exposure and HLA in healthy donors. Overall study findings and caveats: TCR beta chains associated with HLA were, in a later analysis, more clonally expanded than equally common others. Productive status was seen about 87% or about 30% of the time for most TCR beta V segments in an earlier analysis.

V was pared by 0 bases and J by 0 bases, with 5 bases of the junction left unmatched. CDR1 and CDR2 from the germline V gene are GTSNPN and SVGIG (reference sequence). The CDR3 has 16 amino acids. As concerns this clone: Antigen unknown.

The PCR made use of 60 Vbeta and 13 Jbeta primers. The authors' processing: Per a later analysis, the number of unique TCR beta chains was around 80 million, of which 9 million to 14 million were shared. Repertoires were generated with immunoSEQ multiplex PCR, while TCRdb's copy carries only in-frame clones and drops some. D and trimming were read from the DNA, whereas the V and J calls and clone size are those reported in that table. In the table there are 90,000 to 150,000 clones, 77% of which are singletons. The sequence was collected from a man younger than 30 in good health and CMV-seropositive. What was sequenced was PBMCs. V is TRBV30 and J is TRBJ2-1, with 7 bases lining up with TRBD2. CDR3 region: CAWSVGASGSYNEQFF. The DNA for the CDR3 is TGTGCCTGGAGTGTAGGGGCTAGCGGCTCCTACAATGAGCAGTTCTTC.